This TCR beta chain emerged from a study of cytomegalovirus exposure and HLA in healthy donors. Study in general: Counted in an early data release were some 81 million unique TCRs from HLA-typed donors. Study-wide results and caveats: The authors assumed roughly uniform sequencing depth across donors for presence/absence analyses. The study dropped some indistinguishable V segments, TRBV6-2 and TRBV6-3 among them.

The PCR had 60 Vbeta and 13 Jbeta primers. Data came from immunoSEQ multiplex PCR; TCRdb stores just in-frame clones and leaves some out. The data show about 170,000 clones, with 70% to 80% seen just once and roughly 2.1% held by the top ten. There are a few counts of this clone. Its target is unknown. V lost 5 bases to trimming and J lost 2 bases; unmatched junction nucleotides: 1. CDR3 length equals 15 residues. Germline CDR1 LNHDA, CDR2 SQIVND (reference sequence). The source of this sequence is a woman younger than 45 in good health and CMV-seropositive. The specimen was PBMCs. The chain uses TRBV19 and TRBJ2-6, with TRBD1 identical over 9 bases. CDR3 coding DNA: TGTGCCAGTAGTCGACAGGGGGCTGGGGCCAACGTCCTGACTTTC. It translates to CASSRQGAGANVLTF.